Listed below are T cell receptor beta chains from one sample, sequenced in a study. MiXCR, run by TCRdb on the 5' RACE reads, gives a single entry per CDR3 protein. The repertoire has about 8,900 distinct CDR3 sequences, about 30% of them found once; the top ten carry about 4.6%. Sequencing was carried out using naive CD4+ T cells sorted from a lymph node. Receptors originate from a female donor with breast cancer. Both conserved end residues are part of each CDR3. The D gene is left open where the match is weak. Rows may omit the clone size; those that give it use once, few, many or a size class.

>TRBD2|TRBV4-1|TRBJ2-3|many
CASSQGLAGVVVTDTQYF
TGCGCCAGCAGCCAAGGACTAGCGGGAGTAGTGGTCACAGATACGCAGTATTTT
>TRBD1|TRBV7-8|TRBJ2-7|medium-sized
CASSLVRTGGYEQYF
TGTGCCAGCAGCTTAGTCCGAACAGGGGGATATGAGCAGTACTTC
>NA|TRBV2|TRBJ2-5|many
CASSDSYGERGETQYF
TGTGCCAGCAGTGATTCTTATGGGGAGAGGGGAGAGACCCAGTACTTC
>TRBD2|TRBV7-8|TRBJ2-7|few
CASSLSPRSGISYEQYF
TGTGCCAGCAGCTTATCCCCCCGTAGCGGGATTTCTTACGAGCAGTACTTC
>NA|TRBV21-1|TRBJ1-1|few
CGPRGTEAFF
TGTGGCCCGAGGGGCACTGAAGCTTTCTTT
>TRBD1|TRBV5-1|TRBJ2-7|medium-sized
CASSQTPGTGVYEQYF
TGCGCCAGCAGCCAAACCCCCGGGACAGGGGTTTACGAGCAGTACTTC
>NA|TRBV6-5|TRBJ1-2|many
CASRSGQGNGYTF
TGTGCCAGCAGATCGGGGCAGGGGAATGGCTACACCTTC
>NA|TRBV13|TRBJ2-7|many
CASSQRRGPKVDEQYF
TGTGCCAGCAGCCAACGGCGGGGGCCCAAGGTGGACGAGCAGTACTTC
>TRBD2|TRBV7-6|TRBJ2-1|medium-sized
CASSSSSGSYNEQFF
TGTGCCAGCAGCTCCTCTAGCGGTTCCTACAATGAGCAGTTCTTC
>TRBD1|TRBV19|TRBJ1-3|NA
CASSTRQGLYGNTIYF
TGTGCCAGTAGTACTCGACAGGGATTATACGGAAACACCATATATTTT
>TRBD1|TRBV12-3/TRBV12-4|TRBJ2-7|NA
CASRIARGLEQYF
TGTGCCAGCAGAATCGCCAGGGGGCTCGAGCAGTACTTC
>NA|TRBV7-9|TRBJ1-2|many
CASSPEAGRRGYTF
TGTGCCAGCAGTCCAGAGGCCGGAAGGAGAGGCTACACCTTC
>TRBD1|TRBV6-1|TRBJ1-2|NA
CASSHEVDRAGGYTF
TGTGCCAGCAGCCATGAGGTGGACAGGGCGGGCGGCTACACCTTT